Sequencing of this T cell receptor (beta chain) was carried out in a study of T cell changes during pregnancy in multiple sclerosis. Some clones are missing from TCRdb's copy, which holds only in-frame ones; the method was immunoSEQ multiplex PCR. The data contain approximately 89,000 clones, over 90% of them singletons. This CDR3 has 13 residues. The V end was cut by 8 bases, the J end by 3 bases, with 16 bases between. Germline values: CDR1 GTSNPN, CDR2 SVGIG (reference sequence). The chain employs TRBV30 and TRBJ1-2; a possible D gene is TRBD1 (5 bases). The TCR sequence derives from a female donor with multiple sclerosis, enrolled in a pregnancy study. This sample comprised peripheral blood, obtained in the third trimester of pregnancy. In DNA form, the CDR3 reads TGTGCCCTTATGCGGGGGGTGGACTATGGCTACACCTTC. Its protein product is CALMRGVDYGYTF.